This TCR beta chain was captured by sequencing in a study of shared clonotypes between healthy human individuals. Study background: CD4 naive and memory got three plates each, CD8 naive two, CD8 memory one.

Sequencing was performed with immunoSEQ multiplex PCR; in TCRdb, only in-frame clones are kept and a portion is missing. In the table there are around 510,000 clones, around 95% of which are singletons. CDR1 LNHDA and CDR2 SQIVND come from the germline V gene (reference sequence). This CDR3 spans 16 amino acids. The V end was cut by 4 bases, the J end by 4 bases, with 19 bases between. The receptor comes from a woman aged 30 to 39 in good health. This chain uses TRBV19 with TRBJ1-1; TRBD1 is a possible D gene (6 bases). The sample was naive CD4+ T cells sorted from blood. Subset of the sample: CD45RA+ positively selected. The CDR3: CASSRDNGAGGTEAFF. The CDR3 DNA is TGTGCCAGTAGTAGGGACAACGGAGCCGGAGGCACTGAAGCTTTCTTT.